This is a list of T cell receptor beta chains from one sample in a study of tumor-infiltrating lymphocytes in oesophageal squamous cell carcinoma. MiXCR, run by TCRdb on the PCR reads, gives a single entry per CDR3 protein. Of about 12,000 distinct CDR3 sequences in the sample, 55% to 70% are singletons; the top ten hold about 32%. What was sequenced was esophageal tumor tissue. These receptors originate from a female donor with esophageal squamous cell carcinoma. CDR3s include the opening cysteine and the closing phenylalanine or tryptophan. The order of the fields is D gene, J gene, clone size, V gene, CDR3 DNA, CDR3 protein. D genes are given only for firm matches. Clone size is not always given. Where it is, it says once, few, many or a class for expanded clones.

- | TRBJ2-1 | - | TRBV5-6 | TGTGCCAGCAGCTTCGGGGGACCCAGCAATGAGCAGTTCTTC | CASSFGGPSNEQFF
- | TRBJ2-1 | - | TRBV12-3/TRBV12-4 | TGTGCCAGCAGTTTGGACGTGGCCTTAGCTGATCAGTTCTTC | CASSLDVALADQFF
TRBD1 | TRBJ1-4 | - | TRBV7-6 | TGTGCCAGCAGCTTAAGACAGGGGACTAATGAAAAACTGTTTTTT | CASSLRQGTNEKLFF
TRBD2 | TRBJ2-1 | - | TRBV7-2 | TGTGCCAGCAGCTTAACTAGCGGGTTATCCTACAATGAGCAGTTCTTC | CASSLTSGLSYNEQFF
TRBD2 | TRBJ2-3 | - | TRBV7-2 | TGTGCCAGCAGAATAGCGGGGGGGGGAGAGGCCCAGTATTTT | CASRIAGGGEAQYF
TRBD1 | TRBJ1-4 | - | TRBV2 | TGTGCCAAGAGACAGGGTTCAGGTGAAAAACTGTTTTTT | CAKRQGSGEKLFF
- | TRBJ2-3 | - | TRBV7-3 | TGTGCCAGCAGCAAAGAGGGGGGCACAGATACGCAGTATTTT | CASSKEGGTDTQYF
TRBD2 | TRBJ2-7 | few | TRBV7-8 | TGTGCCAGCAGCTTAGGAGTGACTAGCGGGAGAAATGAGCAGTACTTC | CASSLGVTSGRNEQYF
- | TRBJ2-1 | - | TRBV5-1 | TGCGCCAGCAGCCCAGGGACTTACTACAATGAGCAGTTCTTC | CASSPGTYYNEQFF
TRBD1 | TRBJ2-1 | few | TRBV7-2 | TGTGCCAGCAGCTGGGGACAGACAAATGAGCAGTTCTTC | CASSWGQTNEQFF
TRBD2 | TRBJ2-1 | many | TRBV9 | TGTGCCAGCAGTGATCCACTCACTAGCGGGAGACCTTACAATGAGCAGTTCTTC | CASSDPLTSGRPYNEQFF
- | TRBJ2-5 | - | TRBV6-1 | TGTGCCAGCAGTGAAGTGGGCGGAGCCCAAGAGACCCAGTACTTC | CASSEVGGAQETQYF
- | TRBJ2-1 | - | TRBV7-8 | TGTGCCAGCAGCTTAACCGACAACTACAATGAGCAGTTCTTC | CASSLTDNYNEQFF
- | TRBJ1-4 | - | TRBV6-6 | TGTGCCAGCAGTGACGGGGATGAAAAACTGTTTTTT | CASSDGDEKLFF
TRBD2 | TRBJ2-5 | - | TRBV7-2 | TGTGCCAGCAGCTTAAGGCCTAGCGGGGGGGCCGGGGAGACCCAGTACTTC | CASSLRPSGGAGETQYF
- | TRBJ1-5 | many | TRBV7-2 | TGTGCCACCAGGGTGGGCAATCAGCCCCAGCATTTT | CATRVGNQPQHF
- | TRBJ2-6 | - | TRBV12-3/TRBV12-4 | TGTGCCAGCAGGGGATCTGGGGCCAACGTCCTGACTTTC | CASRGSGANVLTF
- | TRBJ2-6 | many | TRBV24-1 | TGTGCCACCAGTGATTTGAGGGGTTCTGGGGCCAACGTCCTGACTTTC | CATSDLRGSGANVLTF
- | TRBJ1-2 | few | TRBV6-1 | TGTGCCAGCACCAGGGTGGGGTATGGCTACACCTTC | CASTRVGYGYTF
- | TRBJ2-1 | - | TRBV15 | TGTGCCACCAGCAGAGATCTCGGGGTCACCGAGCAGTTCTTC | CATSRDLGVTEQFF
- | TRBJ2-5 | few | TRBV7-2 | TGTGCCAGCAGCTTAACAGGGAGCCCCCAAGAGACCCAGTACTTC | CASSLTGSPQETQYF
TRBD1 | TRBJ2-7 | - | TRBV27 | TGTGCCAGCAGTTTATACCCCAGCAGGGGGCGGAACGAGCAGTACTTC | CASSLYPSRGRNEQYF
TRBD1 | TRBJ2-5 | once | TRBV6-8 | TGTGCCAGCAGAACCGGGACAGAAGAGACCCAGTACTTC | CASRTGTEETQYF
TRBD2 | TRBJ2-5 | - | TRBV7-2 | TGTGCCAGCAGCTTATGGACTAGCGGTGGCGAGACCCAGTACTTC | CASSLWTSGGETQYF
- | TRBJ2-1 | few | TRBV6-2/TRBV6-3 | TGTGCCAGCAGTTACTCGAGCGTCCCGTACAATGAGCAGTTCTTC | CASSYSSVPYNEQFF
- | TRBJ2-1 | - | TRBV6-1 | TGTGTCAGCACCACACACAAGGTCAGCTCCTACAGTGAGCAGTTCTTC | CVSTTHKVSSYSEQFF
- | TRBJ1-5 | - | TRBV6-1 | TGTGCCAGCAGTGAAGGGGTACATCGGGTCGATCAGCCCCAGCATTTT | CASSEGVHRVDQPQHF
- | TRBJ2-7 | - | TRBV12-3/TRBV12-4 | TGTGCCAGCAGCCGCGGGGGACAGCACTACGAGCAGTACTTC | CASSRGGQHYEQYF
- | TRBJ2-1 | - | TRBV7-8 | TGTGCCAGCAGCTTAGGCCAATACAATGAGCAGTTCTTC | CASSLGQYNEQFF
- | TRBJ1-3 | once | TRBV7-2 | TGTGCCAGCAGCTTAGGGGCTGGGGGTGGAGGAAACACCATATATTTT | CASSLGAGGGGNTIYF
- | TRBJ1-1 | - | TRBV7-6 | TGTGCCAGCAGCTTCCGGGACGGAGTAAACACTGAAGCTTTCTTT | CASSFRDGVNTEAFF
TRBD1 | TRBJ1-5 | - | TRBV7-9 | TGTGCCAGCACCGGGGACAGAGACAATCAGCCCCAGCATTTT | CASTGDRDNQPQHF
- | TRBJ2-7 | - | TRBV5-4 | TGTGCCAGCAGCTTGCGGGGGCGGGGGAGGGACTACGAGCAGTACTTC | CASSLRGRGRDYEQYF
- | TRBJ2-1 | once | TRBV11-3 | TGTGCCAGCAGCTTATCCGGGGGGCCCCACAATGAGCAGTTCTTC | CASSLSGGPHNEQFF
TRBD1 | TRBJ1-6 | - | TRBV7-2 | TGTGCCAGCAGCTTATTCACAGGGGGCGACTCACCCCTCCACTTT | CASSLFTGGDSPLHF
TRBD2 | TRBJ2-5 | few | TRBV12-3/TRBV12-4 | TGTGCCAGCAGCCTAGCGGGAAGAGAGACCCAGTACTTC | CASSLAGRETQYF
TRBD2 | TRBJ2-1 | - | TRBV7-4 | TGTGCCAGCAGCTCTCGAGCGGGAGCTTACAATGAGCAGTTCTTC | CASSSRAGAYNEQFF
TRBD2 | TRBJ2-1 | many | TRBV5-6 | TGTGCCAGCAGCTTGGGATTACTAGCGGGAGGGTATTCGGGATACAATGAGCAGTTCTTC | CASSLGLLAGGYSGYNEQFF